This T cell receptor beta chain was profiled in a study of PD-L1 blockade in urothelial cancer. J was trimmed by 3 bases and V by 10 bases; bases with no gene match: 5. Germline assignment: CDR1 ENHRY and CDR2 SYGVKD. The CDR3 extends over 13 amino acids. Time point reported: pretreatment peripheral blood. Data came from immunoSEQ multiplex PCR; TCRdb stores just in-frame clones and leaves some out. Among 70,000 to 90,000 clones, more than 75% were seen once, and the ten largest hold approximately 15%. The chain carries TRBV10-3 and TRBJ1-1; TRBD1 matches 10 bases. The receptor's source is a man between 60 and 70 years old with urothelial cancer. The specimen was PBMCs, collected around atezolizumab (anti-PD-L1) treatment. The CDR3 loop reads CATTGTGDTEAFF. CDR3 sequence (DNA): TGTGCCACTACCGGGACAGGGGACACTGAAGCTTTCTTT.